The source of this T cell receptor beta chain is a study of neoadjuvant anti-PD-1 for oral cavity cancer. About the study: Before surgery, most patients got three to four biweekly 3 mg/kg nivolumab doses.

Sequencing was performed with immunoSEQ multiplex PCR; in TCRdb, only in-frame clones are kept and a portion is missing. The data contain over 14,000 clones, 70% to 80% of them singletons. CDR1 and CDR2 from the germline V gene are SGHRS and YFSETQ. V lost 2 bases to trimming and J lost 6 bases, with 18 bases between them. The CDR3 is 17 residues long. Analysis of PBMCs was direct, with no culture step. This sequence was found in a person aged 40 to 85 with oral cavity squamous cell carcinoma. Sample: PBMCs, taken before nivolumab (anti-PD-1) treatment. The rearrangement links TRBV5-1 to TRBJ1-6; TRBD1 might be the D (5 bases). This chain's CDR3 is CASSLGSGASLNSPLHF. For the CDR3, the DNA is TGCGCCAGCAGCTTAGGCTCCGGGGCGTCCCTTAATTCACCCCTCCACTTT.